The rows below give T cell receptor beta chains drawn from one sample of a study of brain T cells in children with intractable seizures. Profiled with immunoSEQ multiplex PCR; TCRdb holds only in-frame clones, not every one. The sample gives under 400,000 clones, about 94% of which show up once; roughly 5.8% is in the top ten. The sequenced sample was peripheral blood, obtained 5 to 6 months after surgery. Receptors originate from a boy under two years old with tuberous sclerosis and intractable seizures. Both conserved end residues are part of each CDR3. A D gene is named only where the DNA matches it firmly. Clone size is not always given. Where it is, it says once, few, many or a class for expanded clones.

J gene | clone size | V gene | D gene | CDR3 protein | CDR3 DNA
TRBJ1-5 | - | TRBV28 | - | CASSLSGGGQPQHF | TGTGCCAGCAGTTTGTCGGGAGGTGGTCAGCCCCAGCATTTT
TRBJ1-2 | - | TRBV28 | - | CASMIQNYGYTF | TGTGCCAGCATGATTCAGAACTATGGCTACACCTTC
TRBJ1-1 | - | TRBV2 | - | CASRLNTEAFF | TGTGCCAGCAGGTTGAACACTGAAGCTTTCTTT
TRBJ1-5 | - | TRBV27 | - | CASSHNSNQPQHF | TGTGCCAGCAGTCACAATAGCAATCAGCCCCAGCATTTT
TRBJ2-3 | - | TRBV3-1/TRBV3-2 | TRBD2 | CASSQGVSGGAADTQYF | TGTGCCAGCAGCCAAGGTGTTAGCGGGGGGGCCGCGGATACGCAGTATTTT
TRBJ1-6 | - | TRBV6-1 | - | CASSDSPLHF | TGTGCCAGCAGTGACTCACCCCTCCACTTT
TRBJ2-5 | - | TRBV11-2 | - | CASSLVGRDKETQYF | TGTGCCAGCAGCTTAGTGGGCCGGGATAAAGAGACCCAGTACTTC
TRBJ2-3 | - | TRBV5-1 | TRBD2 | CASSLLTSGRPSTDTQYF | TGCGCCAGCAGCCTTTTGACTAGCGGCCGACCTAGCACAGATACGCAGTATTTT
TRBJ2-5 | - | TRBV7-7 | TRBD1 | CASSLAIDRGTGTQYF | TGTGCTAGCAGCTTAGCCATCGACAGGGGGACGGGGACCCAGTACTTC
TRBJ2-3 | - | TRBV14 | TRBD2 | CASSQDLERGPPWGATQYF | TGTGCCAGCAGCCAAGACCTCGAGCGGGGGCCCCCTTGGGGTGCTACGCAGTATTTT
TRBJ2-3 | - | TRBV4-1 | TRBD2 | CASSQDLAGRRTDTQYF | TGCGCCAGCAGCCAAGATCTTGCCGGGAGGAGGACAGATACGCAGTATTTT
TRBJ2-3 | - | TRBV10-3 | TRBD2 | CAISEHPLAGRDTQYF | TGTGCCATCAGTGAGCATCCATTAGCGGGAAGGGATACGCAGTATTTT
TRBJ1-1 | once | TRBV30 | - | CAWSVGHGNTEAFF | TGTGCCTGGAGTGTCGGACACGGAAACACTGAAGCTTTCTTT
TRBJ2-2 | - | TRBV7-9 | TRBD1 | CASSLPGQGHTGELFF | TGTGCCAGCAGCTTACCGGGACAGGGGCACACCGGGGAGCTGTTTTTT
TRBJ2-1 | - | TRBV2 | - | CASQQIPSFDNEQFF | TGTGCCAGCCAACAGATACCTAGCTTTGACAATGAGCAGTTCTTC
TRBJ1-3 | - | TRBV27 | - | CASSLQAGTGNTIYF | TGTGCCAGCAGTTTACAGGCAGGGACTGGAAACACCATATATTTT
TRBJ2-1 | - | TRBV2 | - | CASRAEALQNEQFF | TGTGCCAGCAGAGCAGAAGCCCTACAGAATGAGCAGTTCTTC
TRBJ2-1 | - | TRBV3-1/TRBV3-2 | TRBD2 | CASSLTGGSSYNEQFF | TGTGCCAGCAGCCTCACGGGAGGAAGCTCCTACAATGAGCAGTTCTTC
TRBJ2-7 | - | TRBV11-2 | TRBD2 | CASSLGREYDEQYF | TGTGCCAGCAGCTTAGGGCGGGAGTATGACGAGCAGTACTTC
TRBJ1-3 | - | TRBV30 | - | CAWDGRIGNTIYF | TGTGCCTGGGACGGACGTATTGGAAACACCATATATTTT
TRBJ2-3 | - | TRBV24-1 | TRBD2 | CATSPLAGAAGDTQYF | TGTGCCACCAGTCCTCTAGCGGGAGCTGCCGGAGATACGCAGTATTTT
TRBJ2-3 | - | TRBV4-1 | TRBD2 | CASSQGLLAGGRRADTQYF | TGCGCCAGCAGCCAAGGTCTACTAGCGGGGGGTCGGAGGGCAGATACGCAGTATTTT
TRBJ2-7 | - | TRBV5-1 | TRBD1 | CASSPAGQGYEQYF | TGCGCCAGCAGCCCCGCGGGACAGGGGTACGAGCAGTACTTC
TRBJ1-1 | - | TRBV30 | - | CAWSLGGPNTEAFF | TGTGCCTGGAGTTTGGGGGGCCCGAACACTGAAGCTTTCTTT
TRBJ1-1 | - | TRBV10-3 | - | CAISEPGGGNTEAFF | TGTGCCATCAGTGAGCCGGGAGGCGGAAACACTGAAGCTTTCTTT
TRBJ1-6 | once | TRBV6-5 | TRBD1 | CASKQGAYSPLHF | TGTGCCAGCAAGCAGGGGGCGTATTCACCCCTCCACTTT
TRBJ1-2 | - | TRBV7-2 | - | CASTVNQGKGYGYTF | TGTGCCAGCACCGTAAATCAGGGGAAAGGCTATGGCTACACCTTC
TRBJ2-7 | - | TRBV5-4 | TRBD1 | CASSRGQVEQYF | TGTGCCAGCAGCAGGGGACAGGTGGAGCAGTACTTC
TRBJ1-2 | - | TRBV4-1 | - | CASSQDHRTSYGYTF | TGCGCCAGCAGCCAAGATCATCGGACGTCATATGGCTACACCTTC
TRBJ2-1 | - | TRBV7-9 | TRBD1 | CASRDLPGQGNNEQFF | TGTGCCAGCAGAGACCTACCGGGACAGGGGAACAATGAGCAGTTCTTC
TRBJ2-2 | - | TRBV7-3 | - | CASSLGAKGELFF | TGTGCCAGCAGCTTAGGGGCAAAGGGGGAGCTGTTTTTT
TRBJ1-2 | - | TRBV27 | - | CASSFVGNYGYTF | TGTGCCAGCAGTTTTGTCGGGAACTATGGCTACACCTTC
TRBJ2-7 | - | TRBV20-1 | - | CSADDRGPTLF | TGCAGTGCAGATGACAGAGGCCCTACCCTCTTC
TRBJ1-4 | - | TRBV28 | - | CASSPFFLKLFF | TGTGCCAGCAGTCCCTTTTTTTTAAAACTGTTTTTT
TRBJ2-5 | - | TRBV5-6 | - | CASSSLGQQETQYF | TGTGCCAGCAGCAGCCTTGGTCAGCAAGAGACCCAGTACTTC
TRBJ1-5 | - | TRBV12-3/TRBV12-4 | TRBD1 | CASSTGEDQPQHF | TGTGCCAGCAGCACAGGGGAGGATCAGCCCCAGCATTTT
TRBJ2-7 | - | TRBV6-5 | TRBD1 | CASSTRDRAYEQYF | TGTGCCAGCAGTACTCGGGACAGGGCCTACGAGCAGTACTTC
TRBJ2-1 | - | TRBV14 | TRBD2 | CASSAGLAGGGLVRNEQFF | TGTGCCAGCAGCGCGGGACTAGCGGGAGGAGGGTTGGTGCGCAATGAGCAGTTCTTC
TRBJ1-3 | - | TRBV7-6 | - | CASSLGAPGNTIYF | TGTGCCAGCAGCTTAGGGGCCCCGGGAAACACCATATATTTT
TRBJ2-7 | - | TRBV19 | TRBD1 | CASSIGQELDEQYF | TGTGCCAGTAGTATTGGACAGGAGCTGGACGAGCAGTACTTC
TRBJ2-7 | - | TRBV6-5 | - | CASTPWVDFSDEQYF | TGTGCCAGCACCCCTTGGGTTGACTTCTCGGACGAGCAGTACTTC
TRBJ2-3 | - | TRBV7-3 | - | CASSGGPADTQYF | TGTGCCAGCAGCGGGGGGCCGGCAGATACGCAGTATTTT
TRBJ2-7 | once | TRBV29-1 | TRBD1 | CSVDEEGQGAYEQYF | TGCAGCGTTGATGAGGAAGGACAGGGGGCCTACGAGCAGTACTTC
TRBJ2-7 | - | TRBV19 | - | CASSMGGNSYEQYF | TGTGCCAGTAGTATGGGGGGAAACTCCTACGAGCAGTACTTC
TRBJ2-7 | - | TRBV12-3/TRBV12-4 | - | CASSKAGYEQYF | TGTGCCAGCAGTAAGGCGGGGTACGAGCAGTACTTC
TRBJ2-1 | - | TRBV11-3 | - | CASSSTSPGSDEQFF | TGTGCCAGCAGCTCCACCTCCCCGGGGTCAGATGAGCAGTTCTTC
TRBJ1-2 | - | TRBV30 | - | CAWSAPTRGANYGYTF | TGTGCCTGGAGTGCCCCAACCCGGGGCGCAAACTATGGCTACACCTTC
TRBJ2-7 | - | TRBV24-1 | TRBD1 | CATSGSDRGPYEQYF | TGTGCCACCAGTGGCTCCGACAGGGGCCCCTACGAGCAGTACTTC
TRBJ1-5 | - | TRBV7-8 | TRBD1 | CASSPRVGTGVVHQPQHF | TGTGCCAGCAGCCCCAGAGTTGGGACAGGGGTCGTACATCAGCCCCAGCATTTT
TRBJ2-1 | - | TRBV4-1 | - | CASSQDPSYDEQFF | TGCGCCAGCAGCCAAGATCCGAGTTACGATGAGCAGTTCTTC
TRBJ2-5 | - | TRBV28 | TRBD2 | CASSPLLAVVQETQYF | TGTGCCAGCAGTCCCCTACTAGCGGTGGTCCAAGAGACCCAGTACTTC
TRBJ2-1 | - | TRBV10-3 | - | CAISEIADSYNEQFF | TGTGCCATCAGTGAGATTGCGGACTCCTACAATGAGCAGTTCTTC
TRBJ1-2 | - | TRBV19 | - | CASSPTRSTGRGYGYTF | TGTGCCAGTAGTCCAACCCGGAGTACGGGAAGGGGCTATGGCTACACCTTC
TRBJ2-7 | - | TRBV19 | TRBD2 | CASSITSGGFYEQYF | TGTGCCAGTAGTATTACTAGCGGGGGTTTCTACGAGCAGTACTTC
TRBJ1-1 | few | TRBV27 | - | CASSEGVREMNTEAFF | TGTGCCAGCAGTGAAGGGGTTAGGGAGATGAACACTGAAGCTTTCTTT
TRBJ2-2 | - | TRBV19 | - | CASSIPPGWAPGAGELFF | TGTGCCAGTAGTATTCCACCCGGGTGGGCCCCCGGCGCCGGGGAGCTGTTTTTT